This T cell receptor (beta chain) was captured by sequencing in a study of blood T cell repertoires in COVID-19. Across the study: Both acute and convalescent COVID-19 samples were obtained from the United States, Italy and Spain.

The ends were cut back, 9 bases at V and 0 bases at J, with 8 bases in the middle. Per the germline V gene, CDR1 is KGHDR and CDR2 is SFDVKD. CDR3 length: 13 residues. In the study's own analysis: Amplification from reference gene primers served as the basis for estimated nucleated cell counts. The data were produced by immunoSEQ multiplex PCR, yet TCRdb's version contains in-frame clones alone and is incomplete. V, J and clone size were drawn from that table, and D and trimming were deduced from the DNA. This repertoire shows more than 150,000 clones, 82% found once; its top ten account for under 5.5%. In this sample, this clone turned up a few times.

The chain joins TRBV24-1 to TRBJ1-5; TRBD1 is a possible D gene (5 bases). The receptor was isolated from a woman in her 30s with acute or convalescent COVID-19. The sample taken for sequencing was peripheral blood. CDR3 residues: CATGTYSNQPQHF. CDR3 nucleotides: TGTGCCACCGGGACTTATAGCAATCAGCCCCAGCATTTT.